Sequencing of this T cell receptor (beta chain) was carried out in a study of shared clonotypes between healthy human individuals. CDR3 size: 12 residues. V lost 4 bases to trimming and J lost 6 bases, with 7 bases between them. Germline CDR1 is SNHLY and CDR2 is FYNNEI. The table came from immunoSEQ multiplex PCR; TCRdb's copy has only in-frame clones and leaves some out. The sample includes about 2.4 million clones, more than 90% of them seen just once. The sequencing sample was made of naive CD4+ T cells sorted from blood. Subset indicated: CD45RA+ positively selected. The sequence derives from a man aged 18 to 29 in good health. The J gene is TRBJ2-4, the V gene TRBV2; D remains ambiguous. CDR3 coding DNA: TGTGCCAGCAGTGGGCCGGGAAACATTCAGTACTTC. Residues: CASSGPGNIQYF. The full variable domain, in which reference TRBV2 and TRBJ2-4 provide the parts outside the CDR3, is EPEVTQTPSHQVTQMGQEVILRCVPISNHLYFYWYRQILGQKVEFLVSFYNNEISEKSEIFDDQFSVERPDGSNFTLKIRSTKLEDSAMYFCASSGPGNIQYFGAGTRLSVL.